This passage covers 18 T cell receptor beta chains from one sample sequenced in a study of blood T cells in healthy people across ages. Through a sample-barcoded 5' primer and a J-beta primer mix, a second PCR was run for roughly 7 to 12 cycles. TCRdb fed the 5' RACE reads into MiXCR, producing one record per CDR3 protein. The sample lists roughly 2 million distinct CDR3 sequences; around half were seen once. The sample comprised blood. The receptors derive from a woman aged 40 to 50 in good health.

The V call is TRBV29-1, the J call TRBJ2-5, with D maybe TRBD1 (5 bases). The CDR3 runs 12 residues. Germline loops: CDR1 SQVTM, CDR2 ANQGSEA. The germline V and J ends were trimmed by 3 bases and 5 bases, with 10 bases remaining between them. As DNA, the CDR3 is TGCAGCGTTGACTTTTCAGGGGAGACCCAGTACTTC. This encodes CSVDFSGETQYF.

The rearrangement uses TRBV2 and TRBJ2-1, with D possibly TRBD2 on 7 matching bases. CDR3 length: 20 residues. V lost 3 bases to trimming and J lost 2 bases, with 26 bases between them. Germline CDR1 SNHLY, CDR2 FYNNEI. In nucleotides, the CDR3 is TGTGCCAGCAGTGAGCTGGTTGCCAGGGGCGGCGGGGGCCCCTACAATGAGCAGTTCTTC. Protein: CASSELVARGGGGPYNEQFF.

This clonotype was seen a handful of times. This rearrangement joins TRBV10-3 to TRBJ2-4, with 8 bases matching TRBD1. Near its end, the DNA agrees better with TRBJ2-7, so the J call may be wrong. Germline values: CDR1 ENHRY, CDR2 SYGVKD. CDR3 size: 13 residues. CDR3 in amino acids: CAIRTGGEGEQYF. The CDR3 region has the DNA TGTGCCATCAGAACAGGGGGTGAGGGCGAGCAGTACTTC.

V usage is TRBV18 and J usage is TRBJ1-2; D is unresolved. V was pared by 5 bases and J by 6 bases, with 13 bases between. Germline V gene sequence: CDR1 KGHSH, CDR2 LQKENI. CDR3 length equals 13 residues. The CDR3 is CASSTIQRHGYTF. The CDR3 region has the DNA TGTGCCAGCTCAACGATCCAACGCCATGGCTACACCTTC.

This clonotype was seen a handful of times. This chain uses TRBV12-3 or TRBV12-4 with TRBJ2-4; possible D gene TRBD1, 6 bases. The DNA matches TRBJ2-5 better at its end, which makes the J call doubtful. The CDR3 covers 12 residues. CDR3 residues: CASRRGFETQYF. In nucleotides, the CDR3 is TGTGCCAGCAGAAGGGGGTTCGAGACCCAGTACTTC.

The chain has TRBV10-2 and TRBJ2-1, with D uncertain. The V and J ends lost 6 bases and 1 base respectively, with 16 bases between them. The V gene's germline CDR1 is WSHSY and CDR2 SAAADI. This CDR3 is 16 amino acids long. The CDR3: CASRDSRAPSYNEQFF. DNA of the CDR3: TGCGCCAGCAGGGATAGTCGTGCGCCGTCCTACAATGAGCAGTTCTTC.

This chain joins TRBV20-1 and TRBJ2-5; 7 positions match TRBD1. The DNA matches TRBJ2-7 better at its end, which makes the J call doubtful. Germline lookup yields CDR1 DFQATT and CDR2 SNEGSKA (reference sequence). This CDR3 is 15 amino acids long. CDR3 region: CSARASNSGGYEQYF. CDR3 nucleotide sequence: TGCAGTGCTAGGGCATCGAATTCAGGGGGCTACGAGCAGTACTTC.

The chain's CDR3 is CSAKRGGNTEAFF. CDR3 sequence (DNA): TGCAGTGCTAAGAGGGGGGGGAACACTGAAGCTTTCTTT. The V and J genes are TRBV20-1 and TRBJ1-1, with D possibly TRBD1 on 6 matching bases. The CDR3 extends over 13 amino acids. Germline CDR1 and CDR2: DFQATT and SNEGSKA (reference sequence). Deletions cut 4 bases from V and 1 base from J, with 10 bases between.

CDR3 in DNA: TGTGCCAGCAGCCCTAATCAGGGTCTTCTAGGAGAGACCCAGTACTTC. Translated, it gives CASSPNQGLLGETQYF. The chain links TRBV3-1 to TRBJ2-7; D is possibly TRBD1 (5 bases). The assigned J gene may be wrong: the sequence end matches TRBJ2-5 better. Germline V CDR1 and CDR2: LGHDT, YNNKEL (reference sequence). This CDR3 comprises 16 residues.

This clonotype has only a few counts. The chain has TRBV29-1 and TRBJ2-5, with no clear D. Germline V gene data show CDR1 as SQVTM and CDR2 as ANQGSEA. The length of the CDR3 is 12 residues. The V end lost 0 bases, the J end lost 5 bases, and 7 bases lay between the germline ends. The DNA for the CDR3 is TGCAGCGTTGAAGAAGGCTTGGAGACCCAGTACTTC. It translates to CSVEEGLETQYF.

The rearrangement joins TRBV5-5 to TRBJ2-7; tentative D call: TRBD1 (6 bases). The germline CDR1 and CDR2 sequences are SGHKS and YYEKEE (reference sequence). V was trimmed by 0 bases and J by 3 bases, leaving 13 bases between them. The CDR3 has 15 amino acids. The CDR3 DNA reads as TGTGCCAGCAGCTTGGCCACAGGGACCTTCTACGAGCAGTACTTC. Its protein product is CASSLATGTFYEQYF. The entire variable domain, with the rest obtained from reference TRBV5-5 and TRBJ2-7, is as follows: DAGVTQSPTHLIKTRGQQVTLRCSPISGHKSVSWYQQVLGQGPQFIFQYYEKEERGRGNFPDRFSARQFPNYSSELNVNALLLGDSALYLCASSLATGTFYEQYFGPGTRLTVT.

The chain carries TRBV18 and TRBJ2-1, with D unclear. Trimming cost V 0 bases and J 0 bases, with 9 bases left between them. Germline CDR1 is KGHSH and CDR2 is LQKENI. The CDR3 has 16 residues. CDR3 nucleotide sequence: TGTGCCAGCTCACCACCCACAGCCAGCTCCTACAATGAGCAGTTCTTC. Protein sequence: CASSPPTASSYNEQFF.

The chain recombines TRBV13 with TRBJ2-7, with 9 bases fitting TRBD2. The DNA end lines up better with TRBJ2-5; the J call may be wrong. Germline lookup yields CDR1 PRHDT and CDR2 FYEKMQ (reference sequence). The CDR3 extends over 17 amino acids. CDR3 in DNA: TGTGCCAGCAGCTTAGTGGCGGCTAGCGGGGATACAGAGACCCAGTACTTC. Its translation: CASSLVAASGDTETQYF.

This clonotype was observed a single time. The chain is built from TRBV6-6 and TRBJ1-2; TRBD1 is a possible D gene (5 bases). Germline V gene sequence: CDR1 MNHNY, CDR2 SVGAGI (reference sequence). The CDR3 is made up of 14 amino acids. Trimming cost V 6 bases and J 1 base, with 12 bases left between them. CDR3 bases: TGTGCCAGCAGCCAGCCCGACAGTAACTATGGCTACACCTTC. The encoded protein is CASSQPDSNYGYTF.

The chain joins TRBV6-2 or TRBV6-3 to TRBJ1-6; D gene uncertain. V was trimmed by 3 bases and J by 3 bases, leaving 9 bases between them. The CDR3 runs 15 residues. CDR1 and CDR2 (germline): MNHEY, SVGEGT. In DNA, the CDR3 is TGTGCCAGCAGTTATGATGGGAACTATAATTCACCCCTCCACTTT. This translates into CASSYDGNYNSPLHF.

The count of this clonotype is one. The rearrangement links TRBV27 to TRBJ2-1; 8 positions agree with TRBD2. The V gene's germline CDR1 is MNHEY and CDR2 SMNVEV (reference sequence). The CDR3 is 16 residues long. J lost 5 bases, V lost 2 bases, and 8 bases had no gene match. The CDR3 DNA sequence: TGTGCCAGCAGTTTAACTCGGTTTAGCGGGGACAATGAGCAGTTCTTC. Translated: CASSLTRFSGDNEQFF.

This clonotype was detected only a few times. J is TRBJ2-7 and V is TRBV20-1; tentative D call: TRBD1 (5 bases). V was cut by 1 base and J by 4 bases, with 8 bases left in between. Germline V gene data show CDR1 as DFQATT and CDR2 as SNEGSKA (reference sequence). The CDR3 covers 12 residues. CDR3 loop: CSARGTRYEQYF. DNA of the CDR3: TGCAGTGCTAGAGGGACACGATACGAGCAGTACTTC.

This clonotype showed up just once. This chain links TRBV20-1 with TRBJ2-1; D may be TRBD2 (5 bases). Trimming left V 0 bases short and J 10 bases short, with 22 bases between. Germline V CDR1 and CDR2: DFQATT, SNEGSKA (reference sequence). This CDR3 comprises 16 residues. In DNA, the CDR3 is TGCAGTGCTAGAGATCGAAAGCGGCGGGCAACGTGGGAGCAGTTCTTC. Amino acid sequence: CSARDRKRRATWEQFF.